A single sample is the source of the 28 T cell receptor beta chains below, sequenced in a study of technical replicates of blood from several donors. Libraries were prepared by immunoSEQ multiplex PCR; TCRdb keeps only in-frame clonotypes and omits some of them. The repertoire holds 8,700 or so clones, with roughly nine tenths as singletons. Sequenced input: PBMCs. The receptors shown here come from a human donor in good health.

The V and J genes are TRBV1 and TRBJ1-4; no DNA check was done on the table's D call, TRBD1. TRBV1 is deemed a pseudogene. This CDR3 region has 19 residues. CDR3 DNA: TGCACCAGCAGCCATCTCACCGGGACAGGGACCAAGCTGGGTGAAAAACTGTTTTTT. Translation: CTSSHLTGTGTKLGEKLFF.

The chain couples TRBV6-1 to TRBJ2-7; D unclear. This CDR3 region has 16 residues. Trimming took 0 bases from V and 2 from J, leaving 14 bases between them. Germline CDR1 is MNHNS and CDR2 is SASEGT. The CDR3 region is CASSEALSTHAYEQYF. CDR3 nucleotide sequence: TGTGCCAGCAGTGAAGCCTTGTCCACTCACGCCTACGAGCAGTACTTC.

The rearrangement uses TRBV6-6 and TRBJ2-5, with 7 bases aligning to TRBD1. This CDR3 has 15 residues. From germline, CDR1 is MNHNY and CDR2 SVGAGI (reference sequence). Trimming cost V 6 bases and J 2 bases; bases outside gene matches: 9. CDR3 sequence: CASSLYRRGQETQYF. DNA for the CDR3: TGTGCCAGCAGCCTATATCGCAGGGGGCAAGAGACCCAGTACTTC.

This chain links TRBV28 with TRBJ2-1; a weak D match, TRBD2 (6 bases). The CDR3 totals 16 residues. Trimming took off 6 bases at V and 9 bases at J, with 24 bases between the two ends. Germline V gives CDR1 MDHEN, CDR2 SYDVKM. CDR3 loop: CASRPRGLVRGGEQFF. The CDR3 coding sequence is TGTGCCAGCAGACCCCGCGGGCTAGTAAGGGGAGGTGAGCAGTTCTTC.

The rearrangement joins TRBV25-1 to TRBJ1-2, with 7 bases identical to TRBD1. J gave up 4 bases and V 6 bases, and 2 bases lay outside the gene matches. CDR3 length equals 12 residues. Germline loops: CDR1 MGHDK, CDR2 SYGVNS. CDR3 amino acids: CASSRDSYGYTF. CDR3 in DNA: TGTGCCAGCAGCCGGGACAGCTATGGCTACACCTTC.

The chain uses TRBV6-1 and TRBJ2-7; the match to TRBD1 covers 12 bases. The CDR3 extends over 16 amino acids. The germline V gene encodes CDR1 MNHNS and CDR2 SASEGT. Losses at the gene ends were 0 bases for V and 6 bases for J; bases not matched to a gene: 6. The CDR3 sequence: CASSEAPGQGAGEQYF. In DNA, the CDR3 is TGTGCCAGCAGTGAAGCACCGGGACAGGGGGCAGGCGAGCAGTACTTC.

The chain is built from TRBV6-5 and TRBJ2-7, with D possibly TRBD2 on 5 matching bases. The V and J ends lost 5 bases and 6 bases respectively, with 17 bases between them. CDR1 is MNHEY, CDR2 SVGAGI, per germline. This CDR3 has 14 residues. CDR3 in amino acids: CASSLSERASEQYF. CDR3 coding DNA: TGTGCCAGCAGTCTATCTGAGAGGGCTAGCGAGCAGTACTTC.

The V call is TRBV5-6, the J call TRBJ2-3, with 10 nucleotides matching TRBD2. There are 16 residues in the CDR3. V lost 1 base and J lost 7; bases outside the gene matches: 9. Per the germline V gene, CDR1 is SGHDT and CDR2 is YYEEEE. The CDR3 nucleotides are TGTGCCAGCAGCTTGACGGTAGCGGGAGGCCACAATACGCAGTATTTT. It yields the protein CASSLTVAGGHNTQYF.

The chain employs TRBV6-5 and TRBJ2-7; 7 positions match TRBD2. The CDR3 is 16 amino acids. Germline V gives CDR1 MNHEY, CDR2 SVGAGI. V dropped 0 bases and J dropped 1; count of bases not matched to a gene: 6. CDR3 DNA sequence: TGTGCCAGCAGTTACTCCCATAGCGGGCGGTCCTACGAGCAGTACTTC. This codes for CASSYSHSGRSYEQYF.

The CDR3 DNA is TGTGCCTGGTCTGGGACTAGCGTAGGCACAGATACGCAGTATTTT. As protein: CAWSGTSVGTDTQYF. V usage is TRBV30 and J usage is TRBJ2-3, with 10 bases aligning to TRBD2. The ends lost 5 bases at V and 1 base at J; junction bases unmatched: 6. Germline V lookup: CDR1 GTSNPN, CDR2 SVGIG (reference sequence). The CDR3 has 15 residues. The full variable domain, in which reference TRBV30 and TRBJ2-3 provide the parts outside the CDR3, is SQTIHQWPATLVQPVGSPLSLECTVEGTSNPNLYWYRQAAGRGLQLLFYSVGIGQISSEVPQNLSASRPQDRQFILSSKKLLLSDSGFYLCAWSGTSVGTDTQYFGPGTRLTVL.

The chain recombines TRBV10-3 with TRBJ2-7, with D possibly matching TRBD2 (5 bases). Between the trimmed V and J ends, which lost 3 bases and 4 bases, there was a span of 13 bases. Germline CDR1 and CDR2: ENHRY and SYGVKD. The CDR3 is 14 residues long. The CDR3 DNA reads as TGTGCCATCAGTGACGGAGCGGAACCGTACGAGCAGTACTTC. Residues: CAISDGAEPYEQYF.

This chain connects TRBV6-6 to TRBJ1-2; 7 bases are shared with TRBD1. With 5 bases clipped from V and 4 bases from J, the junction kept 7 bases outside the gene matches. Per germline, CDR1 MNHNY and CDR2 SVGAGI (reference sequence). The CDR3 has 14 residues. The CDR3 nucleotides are TGTGCCAGCAGTCCCAGACAGGGTCTCTATGGCTACACCTTC. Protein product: CASSPRQGLYGYTF.

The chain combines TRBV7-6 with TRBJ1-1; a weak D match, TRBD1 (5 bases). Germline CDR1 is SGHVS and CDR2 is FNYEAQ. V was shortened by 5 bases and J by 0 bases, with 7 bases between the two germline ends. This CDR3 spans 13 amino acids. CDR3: CASSPTVNTEAFF. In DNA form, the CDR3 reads TGTGCCAGCAGCCCGACAGTGAACACTGAAGCTTTCTTT.

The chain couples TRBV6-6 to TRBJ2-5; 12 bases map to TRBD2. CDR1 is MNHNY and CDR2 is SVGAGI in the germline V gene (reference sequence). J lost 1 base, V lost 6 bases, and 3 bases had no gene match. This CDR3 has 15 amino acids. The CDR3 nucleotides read TGTGCCAGCAGCAGACTAGCGGGGGCCCAAGAGACCCAGTACTTC. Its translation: CASSRLAGAQETQYF.

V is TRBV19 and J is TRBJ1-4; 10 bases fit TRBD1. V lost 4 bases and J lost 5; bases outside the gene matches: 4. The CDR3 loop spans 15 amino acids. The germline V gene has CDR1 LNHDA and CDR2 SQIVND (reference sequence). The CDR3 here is CASSTGQGVNEKLFF. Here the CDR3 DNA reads TGTGCCAGTAGTACAGGACAGGGGGTGAATGAAAAACTGTTTTTT.

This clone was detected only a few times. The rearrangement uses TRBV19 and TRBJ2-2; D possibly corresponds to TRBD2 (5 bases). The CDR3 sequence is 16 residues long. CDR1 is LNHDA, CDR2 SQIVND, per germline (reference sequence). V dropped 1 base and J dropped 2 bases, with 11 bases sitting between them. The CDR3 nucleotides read TGTGCCAGTAGTATAGGGGCCGGGGTTAACACCGGGGAGCTGTTTTTT. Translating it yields CASSIGAGVNTGELFF.

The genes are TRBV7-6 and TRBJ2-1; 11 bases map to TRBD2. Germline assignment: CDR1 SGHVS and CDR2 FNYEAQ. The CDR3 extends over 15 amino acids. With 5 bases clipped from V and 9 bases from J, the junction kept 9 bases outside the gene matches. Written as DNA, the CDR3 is TGTGCCAGCAGCGAACTAGCGGGAGTGGTCAGTGAGCAGTTCTTC. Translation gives CASSELAGVVSEQFF.

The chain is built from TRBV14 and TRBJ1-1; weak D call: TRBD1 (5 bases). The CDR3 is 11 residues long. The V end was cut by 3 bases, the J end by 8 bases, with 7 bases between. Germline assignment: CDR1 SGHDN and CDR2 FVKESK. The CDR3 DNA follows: TGTGCCAGCAGCCACGGGGGGGAAGCTTTCTTT. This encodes CASSHGGEAFF.

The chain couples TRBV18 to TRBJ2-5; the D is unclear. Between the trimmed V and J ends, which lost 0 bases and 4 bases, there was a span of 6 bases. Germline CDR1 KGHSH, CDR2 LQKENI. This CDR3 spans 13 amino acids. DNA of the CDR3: TGTGCCAGCTCACCACCCGGTGGAGAGACCCAGTACTTC. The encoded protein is CASSPPGGETQYF.

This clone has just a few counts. The CDR3, as DNA: TGTGCCAGCACCCTGGAAAGGACAGGGAACACTGAAGCTTTCTTT. It translates to CASTLERTGNTEAFF. The chain carries TRBV7-9 and TRBJ1-1; 7 bases are shared with TRBD1. The CDR3 runs 15 residues. J lost 1 base, V lost 7 bases, and 9 bases had no gene match. Germline values: CDR1 SEHNR, CDR2 FQNEAQ (reference sequence). The full variable domain, in which reference TRBV7-9 and TRBJ1-1 provide the parts outside the CDR3, is DTGVSQNPRHKITKRGQNVTFRCDPISEHNRLYWYRQTLGQGPEFLTYFQNEAQLEKSRLLSDRFSAERPKGSFSTLEIQRTEQGDSAMYLCASTLERTGNTEAFFGQGTRLTVV.

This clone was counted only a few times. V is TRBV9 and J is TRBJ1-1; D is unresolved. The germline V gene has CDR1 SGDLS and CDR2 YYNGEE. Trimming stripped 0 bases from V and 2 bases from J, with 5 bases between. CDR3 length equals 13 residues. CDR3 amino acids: CASSVAVNTEAFF. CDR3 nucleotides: TGTGCCAGCAGCGTAGCCGTTAACACTGAAGCTTTCTTT.

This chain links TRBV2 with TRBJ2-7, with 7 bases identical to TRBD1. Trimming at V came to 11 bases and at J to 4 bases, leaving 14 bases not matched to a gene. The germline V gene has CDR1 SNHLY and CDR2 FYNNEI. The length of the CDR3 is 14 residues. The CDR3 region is CAGARQGGPYEQYF. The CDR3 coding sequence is TGTGCCGGCGCTAGACAGGGTGGTCCGTACGAGCAGTACTTC.

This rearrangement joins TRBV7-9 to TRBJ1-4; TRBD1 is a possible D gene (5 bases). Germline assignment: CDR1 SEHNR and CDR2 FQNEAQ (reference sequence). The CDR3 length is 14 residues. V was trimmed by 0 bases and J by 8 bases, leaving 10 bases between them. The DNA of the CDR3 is TGTGCCAGCAGCTTAGCTGCGGGGGTCGAAAAACTGTTTTTT. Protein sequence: CASSLAAGVEKLFF.

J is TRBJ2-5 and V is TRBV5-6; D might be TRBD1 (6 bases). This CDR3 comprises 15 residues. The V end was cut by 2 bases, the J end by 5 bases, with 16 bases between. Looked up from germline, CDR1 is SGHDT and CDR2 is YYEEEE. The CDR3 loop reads CASSFGNTGWETQYF. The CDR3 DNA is TGTGCCAGCAGCTTTGGCAACACAGGGTGGGAGACCCAGTACTTC. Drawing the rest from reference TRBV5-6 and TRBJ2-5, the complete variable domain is DAGVTQSPTHLIKTRGQQVTLRCSPKSGHDTVSWYQQALGQGPQFIFQYYEEEERQRGNFPDRFSGHQFPNYSSELNVNALLLGDSALYLCASSFGNTGWETQYFGPGTRLLVL.

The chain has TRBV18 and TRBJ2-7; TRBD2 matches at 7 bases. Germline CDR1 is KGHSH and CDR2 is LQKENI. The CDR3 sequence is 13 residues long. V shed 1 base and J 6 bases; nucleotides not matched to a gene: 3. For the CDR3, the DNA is TGTGCCAGCTCACCACGGGAGGGATTCGAGCAGTACTTC. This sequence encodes CASSPREGFEQYF.

DNA for the CDR3: TGTGCCTGGAGTTGGTTATCGGTGAACACTGAAGCTTTCTTT. Encoded protein: CAWSWLSVNTEAFF. This chain links TRBV30 with TRBJ1-1; the D is unclear. V dropped 2 bases and J dropped 0 bases, with 10 bases sitting between them. Germline V lookup: CDR1 GTSNPN, CDR2 SVGIG (reference sequence). This CDR3 is 14 amino acids long.

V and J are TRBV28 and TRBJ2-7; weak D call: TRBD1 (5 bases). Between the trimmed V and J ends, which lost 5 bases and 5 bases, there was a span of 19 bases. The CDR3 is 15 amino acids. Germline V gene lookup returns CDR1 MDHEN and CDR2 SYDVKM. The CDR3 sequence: CASSPPRQGGHEQYF. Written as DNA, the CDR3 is TGTGCCAGCAGTCCCCCTCGCCAGGGCGGCCACGAGCAGTACTTC.

DNA of the CDR3: TGCGCCAGCAGCGGACAGGGGAACACCGGGGAGCTGTTTTTT. Amino acid sequence: CASSGQGNTGELFF. The chain carries TRBV5-1 and TRBJ2-2; 8 bases line up with TRBD1. CDR3 length: 14 amino acids. Per germline, CDR1 SGHRS and CDR2 YFSETQ. V shed 4 bases and J 1 base; nucleotides not matched to a gene: 0.